This T cell receptor (beta chain) was captured by sequencing in a study of T cell responses to AZD1222 COVID-19 vaccine listed by TCRdb under 2021. About the full investigation: AZD1222 recipients given second doses at about 4 weeks or at about 12 weeks were pooled, since spike-specific TCR depth and breadth were not found to differ between the two schedules. TCR sequencing was performed for about 240 trial participants, of whom some 200 were given two doses of AZD1222 and 26 were given two doses of MenACWY control vaccine. Trial participants were enrolled by age into subgroups of 18-55, 56-69 and 70-plus years, and around 140, 26 and 57 TCR-sequenced participants, respectively, were included in these subgroups.

General findings and caveats noted by the study authors: Reportedly, almost half of the unique spike-specific TCRs recognized epitopes lying outside the regions that are mutated in the B.1.351 and B.1.1.7 variants. Participants were mostly white British, with more females than males. The authors suggested clonal diversity may have been underestimated. The 56-69-year group was small, and its depth increase did not reach significance, likely because of low power. Because no samples from the day 14 peak response were available, repertoires could be characterized only after the peak T cell response. Only six or seven AZD1222 recipients were SARS-CoV-2 seropositive at baseline, limiting conclusions about previously exposed vaccinees. The vaccine-associated CD4 TCRs covered the entire spike protein, and the dominant responses fell in regions 160-218 and 743-854. After two AZD1222 doses, both the breadth and the depth of spike-specific TCRs were significantly higher than at day 0 and than in MenACWY recipients.

V is pared back by 4 bases and J by 0 bases, with 11 bases lying between the germline termini. CDR1 SGHDN and CDR2 FVKESK are derived from the germline V gene. The CDR3 holds 15 amino acids from the cysteine to the phenylalanine. Solely the CDR3 DNA is kept, with 45 bases framed from the first base. Explained via the paper, the time point label denotes: baseline before first vaccination. Vaccinee samples were obtained from the UK trials COV001 and COV002, which included a single-blind randomized controlled phase 2/3 trial of AZD1222 (ChAdOx1 nCoV-19) in healthy adults. For TCRbeta chain sequencing, PBMC samples were collected from trial participants at day 0 and at day 28 after the second dose. The CDR3 regions of human TCRbeta chains were analyzed by immunosequencing. The source study handled its data this way. Repertoire TCRs were matched against a reference library of SARS-CoV-2-specific TCRs generated with the MIRA antigen-specificity platform. Breadth was defined as the fraction of unique TCRs that were SARS-CoV-2-associated, and depth was defined as the fraction of total T cells that were SARS-CoV-2-associated. Using the MIRA data, each spike-specific TCR was assigned both to the spike region to which the TCR was reactive and to a CD4 or CD8 class. Log10-transformed breadth and depth values were compared by one-way ANOVA with Sidak's multiple comparisons tests. This immuneACCESS table, as held by TCRdb, lists in-frame sequences with V and J called but not all clones. Of the missing ones, under half trace to an unresolved V gene in checked studies; the others have no known cause. That table is the source of V, J and clone size, and D and trimming were worked out from the DNA. In this sample the table shows 100,000 or so clones, roughly 83% of which occur a single time. About a sixth of the sample is held by the ten biggest clonotypes.

Concerning this clone itself: The antigen it recognizes is unknown. Nothing much larger sits one base from this clone, and base qualities are not available.

The chain is assembled from TRBV14 and TRBJ2-3; the D gene identity is not certain. The sequencing used peripheral blood, collected on day 0 of AZD1222 vaccination. This clonotype originated in an adult in good health. The DNA sequence is TGTGCCAGCAGCCGACTCTCTGCTAGCACAGATACGCAGTATTTT. The resulting protein is CASSRLSASTDTQYF.